This paragraph reports one T cell receptor (beta chain). The table came from immunoSEQ multiplex PCR; TCRdb's copy has only in-frame clones and leaves some out. Of roughly 430,000 clones in the sample, nearly 90% were seen once. This entry comes from a study of blood T cell repertoires in COVID-19. Unmatched junction bases numbered 6, after V lost 3 bases and J lost 10 bases. Germline CDR1 and CDR2: SGHRS and YFSETQ. This CDR3 contains 12 residues. Sequenced input: PBMCs or T cells enriched from blood (not recorded which). The chain recombines TRBV5-1 with TRBJ1-2; 7 nucleotides agree with TRBD1. The clonotype originates from a middle-aged woman with acute COVID-19. Here the CDR3 reads CASSSGTVPYTF. The DNA for the CDR3 is TGCGCCAGCAGCTCAGGGACAGTTCCCTACACCTTC.